These 29 T cell receptor beta chains originate from one sample sequenced in a study of blood T cell repertoires in COVID-19. Repertoires were generated with immunoSEQ multiplex PCR, while TCRdb's copy carries only in-frame clones and drops some. The sample gives 65,000 to 90,000 clones, more than 70% of which show up once; about a fifth is in the top ten. The sample comprised peripheral blood. These receptors were obtained from a woman older than 75 in a cohort sampled during active or convalescent COVID-19.

The chain's CDR3 is CASSPSTSGTYNEQFF. For the CDR3, the DNA is TGCGCCAGCAGCCCCAGTACTAGCGGAACATACAATGAGCAGTTCTTC. The chain uses TRBV5-1 and TRBJ2-1, with 8 bases identical to TRBD2. Germline loops: CDR1 SGHRS, CDR2 YFSETQ. V lost 4 bases and J lost 4; bases outside the gene matches: 10. CDR3 length equals 16 residues.

The rearrangement uses TRBV9 and TRBJ1-6, with D possibly TRBD1 on 5 matching bases. The V end lost 5 bases, the J end lost 8 bases, and 17 bases lay between the germline ends. CDR1 SGDLS and CDR2 YYNGEE come from the germline V gene. CDR3 length: 15 residues. DNA for the CDR3: TGTGCCAGCAGAAGGGACTTTCTGGGGTATTCACCCCTCCACTTT. Translation gives CASRRDFLGYSPLHF. The entire variable domain, with the rest obtained from reference TRBV9 and TRBJ1-6, is as follows: DSGVTQTPKHLITATGQRVTLRCSPRSGDLSVYWYQQSLDQGLQFLIQYYNGEERAKGNILERFSAQQFPDLHSELNLSSLELGDSALYFCASRRDFLGYSPLHFGNGTRLTVT.

The rearrangement joins TRBV5-1 to TRBJ1-1; possible D gene TRBD1, 6 bases. V was cut by 2 bases and J by 3 bases, with 8 bases left in between. The CDR3 runs to 13 residues. CDR1 and CDR2 (germline): SGHRS, YFSETQ. The CDR3 DNA reads as TGCGCCAGCAGCTTCCCAGGGGACACTGAAGCTTTCTTT. This gives the protein CASSFPGDTEAFF.

V is TRBV15 and J is TRBJ1-4; D is unresolved. CDR1 LNHNV and CDR2 YYDKDF come from the germline V gene (reference sequence). The CDR3 totals 13 residues. V lost 8 bases to trimming and J lost 3 bases, with 10 bases between them. The CDR3: CATGVRANEKLFF. CDR3 nucleotide sequence: TGTGCCACCGGGGTGCGGGCTAATGAAAAACTGTTTTTT.

The chain couples TRBV6-5 to TRBJ1-1, with D possibly TRBD1 on 5 matching bases. This CDR3 is 14 amino acids long. V was shortened by 2 bases and J by 3 bases, with 10 bases between the two germline ends. Germline-derived CDR1 and CDR2 are MNHEY and SVGAGI. Here the CDR3 reads CASSYRGWDTEAFF. The CDR3, as DNA: TGTGCCAGCAGTTACAGGGGCTGGGACACTGAAGCTTTCTTT.

The chain uses TRBV29-1 and TRBJ2-7, with no clear D. Germline values: CDR1 SQVTM, CDR2 ANQGSEA. Trimming took off 3 bases at V and 3 bases at J, with 9 bases between the two ends. The CDR3 covers 12 residues. CDR3 DNA sequence: TGCAGCGTTGAGGTTCAACACTACGAGCAGTACTTC. Translation gives CSVEVQHYEQYF.

The V gene is TRBV7-9, the J gene TRBJ1-1, with a weak D call TRBD1 (6 bases). The CDR3 is made up of 14 amino acids. Trimming took off 4 bases at V and 0 bases at J, with 9 bases between the two ends. Germline CDR1 is SEHNR and CDR2 is FQNEAQ (reference sequence). Here the CDR3 reads CASSSGHLNTEAFF. The CDR3 DNA reads TGTGCCAGCAGCTCGGGACACTTGAACACTGAAGCTTTCTTT. Combining the CDR3 with reference TRBV7-9 and TRBJ1-1 gives the whole variable domain DTGVSQNPRHKITKRGQNVTFRCDPISEHNRLYWYRQTLGQGPEFLTYFQNEAQLEKSRLLSDRFSAERPKGSFSTLEIQRTEQGDSAMYLCASSSGHLNTEAFFGQGTRLTVV.

This clone has just one count. CDR3 residues: CASSYSRGQGNSPLHF. The CDR3 nucleotides are TGTGCCAGCAGTTACTCTCGGGGACAGGGTAATTCACCCCTCCACTTT. The rearrangement uses TRBV6-5 and TRBJ1-6; 9 bases are shared with TRBD1. The V gene's germline CDR1 is MNHEY and CDR2 SVGAGI. V lost 0 bases and J lost 6; bases outside the gene matches: 3. This CDR3 spans 16 amino acids.

The chain joins TRBV3-1 (or the pseudogene TRBV3-2) to TRBJ2-2; D gene uncertain. Trimming stripped 1 base from V and 6 bases from J, with 6 bases between. The CDR3 is 13 residues long. Germline V gene sequence: CDR1 LGHDT, CDR2 YNNKEL (reference sequence). The CDR3 region has the DNA TGTGCCAGCAGCCAAGCGTTTCCCGGGGAGCTGTTTTTT. It yields the protein CASSQAFPGELFF.

This chain links TRBV28 with TRBJ1-2; no reliable D call. CDR1 is MDHEN, CDR2 SYDVKM, per germline. The CDR3 covers 12 residues. V shed 4 bases and J shed 5 bases, with 8 bases lying between them. The CDR3 sequence is CASSSLPYGYTF. In DNA form, the CDR3 reads TGTGCCAGCAGTTCCCTACCTTATGGCTACACCTTC.

This chain connects TRBV3-1 (or the pseudogene TRBV3-2) to TRBJ2-2; 7 bases map to TRBD2. Germline assignment: CDR1 LGHDT and CDR2 YNNKEL (reference sequence). The CDR3 contains 16 residues. V was pared by 2 bases and J by 3 bases, with 6 bases of the junction left unmatched. CDR3 protein: CASSQLSGGDTGELFF. CDR3 coding DNA: TGTGCCAGCAGCCAATTGTCGGGAGGAGACACCGGGGAGCTGTTTTTT.

The V and J genes are TRBV5-1 and TRBJ2-7; 12 bases agree with TRBD2. This CDR3 is 13 amino acids long. Germline V CDR1 and CDR2: SGHRS, YFSETQ. V was pared by 4 bases and J by 9 bases, with 5 bases of the junction left unmatched. DNA of the CDR3: TGCGCCAGCAGCCCCTCGGGACTAGCGGGGCAGTACTTC. Amino acid sequence: CASSPSGLAGQYF.

This clone was observed a single time. V usage is TRBV6-7 and J usage is TRBJ2-7, with D possibly matching TRBD1 (6 bases). TRBV6-7 is labeled an ORF, and its function is uncertain. V was trimmed by 6 bases and J by 1 base, leaving 28 bases between them. The length of the CDR3 is 19 residues. The CDR3 loop reads CASSYTIRGQSWGSYEQYF. DNA of the CDR3: TGTGCCAGCAGCTATACAATTCGTGGACAGTCTTGGGGGTCCTACGAGCAGTACTTC.

This clone appeared a single time. The chain couples TRBV14 to TRBJ1-1, with D hard to call. Between the trimmed V and J ends, which lost 1 base and 1 base, there was a span of 10 bases. This CDR3 is 15 amino acids long. Germline V CDR1 and CDR2: SGHDN, FVKESK. The CDR3 coding sequence is TGTGCCAGCAGCCAAGGTGTCAAGCAGAACACTGAAGCTTTCTTT. As protein: CASSQGVKQNTEAFF.

The chain links TRBV11-2 to TRBJ1-1, with TRBD1 matching 8 bases. The CDR3 is 13 amino acids. J lost 4 bases, V lost 2 bases, and 0 bases had no gene match. Germline V CDR1 and CDR2: SGHAT, FQNNGV. CDR3: CASSLQGATEAFF. DNA of the CDR3: TGTGCCAGCAGCTTACAGGGGGCCACTGAAGCTTTCTTT.

The gene calls are TRBV30 and TRBJ2-5; 7 bases are shared with TRBD1. V shed 0 bases, J shed 5 bases, and the junction held 9 bases outside the gene matches. The CDR3 covers 15 residues. The germline gives CDR1 GTSNPN, CDR2 SVGIG (reference sequence). The CDR3 coding sequence is TGTGCCTGGAGTGTACCGGAGACAGGGCGCGAGACCCAGTACTTC. Its protein product is CAWSVPETGRETQYF.

The genes are TRBV30 and TRBJ1-6; D may be TRBD1 (5 bases). This CDR3 has 14 amino acids. Germline assignment: CDR1 GTSNPN and CDR2 SVGIG (reference sequence). The V and J ends lost 5 bases and 4 bases respectively, with 12 bases between them. Here the CDR3 reads CAWHRQRYNSPLHF. The CDR3 DNA reads TGTGCCTGGCATCGACAGAGATATAATTCACCCCTCCACTTT.

The rearrangement uses TRBV29-1 and TRBJ2-5; D is possibly TRBD1 (6 bases). This CDR3 contains 12 residues. CDR1 and CDR2 from the germline V gene are SQVTM and ANQGSEA. V was pared by 6 bases and J by 1 base, with 9 bases between. CDR3 residues: CSVLDSQETQYF. The CDR3 bases are TGCAGCGTACTGGACAGCCAAGAGACCCAGTACTTC.

The chain employs TRBV27 and TRBJ1-2; the D is unclear. Trimming cost V 7 bases and J 4 bases, with 19 bases left between them. The CDR3 runs 15 residues. Germline V gene sequence: CDR1 MNHEY, CDR2 SMNVEV (reference sequence). The CDR3 bases are TGTGCCAGCACGAGTGTCCCGAGGGCTCCCTATGGCTACACCTTC. Encoded protein: CASTSVPRAPYGYTF.

This clone occurred once. V and J are TRBV7-9 and TRBJ2-6, with 8 bases identical to TRBD1. The CDR3 consists of 15 residues. Per the germline V gene, CDR1 is SEHNR and CDR2 is FQNEAQ (reference sequence). V lost 5 bases and J lost 4; bases outside the gene matches: 4. The CDR3 loop reads CASSRTGTGANVLTF. The CDR3 region has the DNA TGTGCCAGCAGCCGGACAGGGACAGGGGCCAACGTCCTGACTTTC. The full variable domain, in which reference TRBV7-9 and TRBJ2-6 provide the parts outside the CDR3, is DTGVSQNPRHKITKRGQNVTFRCDPISEHNRLYWYRQTLGQGPEFLTYFQNEAQLEKSRLLSDRFSAERPKGSFSTLEIQRTEQGDSAMYLCASSRTGTGANVLTFGAGSRLTVL.

The chain is built from TRBV2 and TRBJ1-1; D uncertain. The germline gives CDR1 SNHLY, CDR2 FYNNEI. The CDR3 has 14 amino acids. Trimming pared 7 bases from V and 3 bases from J, leaving 15 bases between. The CDR3 coding sequence is TGTGCCAGCACATCGCTAGGGAGGGACACTGAAGCTTTCTTT. It encodes CASTSLGRDTEAFF. Together with reference TRBV2 and TRBJ1-1, the CDR3 gives the full variable domain: EPEVTQTPSHQVTQMGQEVILRCVPISNHLYFYWYRQILGQKVEFLVSFYNNEISEKSEIFDDQFSVERPDGSNFTLKIRSTKLEDSAMYFCASTSLGRDTEAFFGQGTRLTVV.

This chain links TRBV7-8 with TRBJ1-6; D perhaps matches TRBD1 (5 bases). The CDR3 length is 16 residues. The germline V and J ends were trimmed by 5 bases and 6 bases, with 17 bases remaining between them. Germline V gene sequence: CDR1 SGHVS, CDR2 FQNEAQ. The CDR3, as DNA: TGTGCCAGCAGCAGCAGGGAACGGGCGGCTAATTCACCCCTCCACTTT. Residues: CASSSRERAANSPLHF.

The chain couples TRBV5-1 to TRBJ2-3; TRBD2 might be the D (5 bases). This CDR3 has 15 amino acids. V shed 5 bases and J shed 5 bases, with 18 bases lying between them. Germline CDR1 is SGHRS and CDR2 is YFSETQ. The CDR3 region has the DNA TGCGCCAGCAGGGTAGCGAGGGTTGGCGGAGATACGCAGTATTTT. Translation gives CASRVARVGGDTQYF.

The chain employs TRBV7-2 and TRBJ1-2; no firm D call. Trimming took off 1 base at V and 7 bases at J, with 22 bases between the two ends. Germline CDR1 SGHTA, CDR2 FQGNSA. The CDR3 has 17 amino acids. The CDR3 is CASSLVRGPKVDSGYTF. The CDR3, as DNA: TGTGCCAGCAGCTTAGTTCGGGGTCCGAAAGTTGACTCTGGCTACACCTTC.

The genes are TRBV5-4 and TRBJ2-7, with D possibly matching TRBD2 (6 bases). This CDR3 has 15 amino acids. V lost 4 bases and J lost 1, with 15 bases in between. Germline V CDR1 and CDR2: SGHNT, YYREEE (reference sequence). The CDR3 protein is CASSVSGSSSYEQYF. CDR3 in DNA: TGTGCCAGCAGCGTGTCCGGGAGTTCGTCCTACGAGCAGTACTTC. Supplemented by reference TRBV5-4 and TRBJ2-7, the full variable domain reads ETGVTQSPTHLIKTRGQQVTLRCSSQSGHNTVSWYQQALGQGPQFIFQYYREEENGRGNFPPRFSGLQFPNYSSELNVNALELDDSALYLCASSVSGSSSYEQYFGPGTRLTVT.

This chain uses TRBV10-1 with TRBJ1-5; D ambiguous. Trimming stripped 3 bases from V and 6 bases from J, with 6 bases between. Germline V gives CDR1 WNHNN, CDR2 SYGVQD (reference sequence). The CDR3 is made up of 12 amino acids. CDR3 sequence reads: CASSESGQPQHF. The CDR3 DNA sequence: TGCGCCAGCAGTGAATCGGGTCAGCCCCAGCATTTT.

The chain uses TRBV27 and TRBJ1-5; tentatively, D is TRBD1 (5 bases). This CDR3 is built from 13 residues. V was cut by 2 bases and J by 5 bases, with 7 bases left in between. CDR1 is MNHEY and CDR2 is SMNVEV in the germline V gene (reference sequence). Written as DNA, the CDR3 is TGTGCCAGCAGTTTAAGGGGATATCAGCCCCAGCATTTT. The encoded protein is CASSLRGYQPQHF.

This clone appeared once. The chain couples TRBV9 to TRBJ2-3; TRBD2 matches at 8 bases. The V and J ends lost 2 bases and 4 bases, in that order; junction bases with no gene match: 6. The CDR3 has 15 residues. Per germline, CDR1 SGDLS and CDR2 YYNGEE. CDR3 region: CASSVGTRLSDTQYF. Here the CDR3 DNA reads TGTGCCAGCAGCGTTGGGACTAGATTATCAGATACGCAGTATTTT.

In this sample, this clone turned up once. The CDR3 is CASMGQGAYEQYF. In nucleotides, the CDR3 is TGTGCCAGCATGGGACAGGGGGCGTACGAGCAGTACTTC. This chain joins TRBV28 and TRBJ2-7; the match to TRBD1 covers 12 bases. CDR1 is MDHEN, CDR2 SYDVKM, per germline. The V and J ends lost 7 bases and 4 bases, in that order; junction bases with no gene match: 2. The CDR3 consists of 13 residues.